The subject of this entry is one TCR beta chain. Original methodology: Junction-only sequences without quality scores came from ImmunoSEQ, so filtering differed. Data came from immunoSEQ multiplex PCR; TCRdb stores just in-frame clones and leaves some out. V, J and clone size derive from that table, while D and trimming were established from the DNA sequence. The sample lists about 1.5 million clones; 98% were seen once. These data are taken from a study of shared clonotypes between healthy human individuals. Adult Caucasians living in Nashville, Tennessee made up all of the donors. In germline, CDR1 is SGHTA, CDR2 FQGNSA. V gave up 4 bases and J gave up 8 bases, with 11 bases separating them. The CDR3 spans 12 residues.

The sample comprised naive CD4+ T cells sorted from blood. Subset specified: CD45RA+ positively selected. The origin of this receptor is a young man in good health. The chain joins TRBV7-2 to TRBJ1-2; TRBD1 might be the D (6 bases). The CDR3 is CASSYRTAGYTF. CDR3 nucleotides: TGTGCCAGCAGCTACAGGACAGCCGGCTACACCTTC.